The rows below give T cell receptor beta chains drawn from one sample of a study of blood T cell repertoires in COVID-19. TCRdb keeps only in-frame clones here, not all; method: immunoSEQ multiplex PCR. The sample shows about 300,000 clones, approximately 82% of them seen only once. The sequenced sample was peripheral blood. The source is a woman in her forties or fifties with acute or convalescent COVID-19. CDR3s include the opening cysteine and the closing phenylalanine or tryptophan. The D gene is left open where the match is weak. The size of a clone is reported for some rows only, either as once, few or many, or as a class for expanded clones.

CDR3 DNA: TGTGCCAGCAGCATACTCCTTGGTGGGAACACTGAAGCTTTCTTT
CDR3 protein: CASSILLGGNTEAFF
D gene: .
V gene: TRBV7-2
J gene: TRBJ1-1
clone size: .

CDR3 DNA: TGCAGTCCGCTTTGGGGCGTCCCCGGGGAGCTGTTTTTT
CDR3 protein: CSPLWGVPGELFF
D gene: .
V gene: TRBV29-1
J gene: TRBJ2-2
clone size: .

CDR3 DNA: TGTGCCAGCAGTCCCCCCGGGGAGGGGAATGAGCAGTTCTTC
CDR3 protein: CASSPPGEGNEQFF
D gene: TRBD2
V gene: TRBV6-4
J gene: TRBJ2-1
clone size: .

CDR3 DNA: TGTGCCAGTACAGGCACAGAGAATGAAAAACTGTTTTTT
CDR3 protein: CASTGTENEKLFF
D gene: .
V gene: TRBV19
J gene: TRBJ1-4
clone size: .

CDR3 DNA: TGTGCCAGCAGTTCAGGGTTAAACATTCAGTACTTC
CDR3 protein: CASSSGLNIQYF
D gene: .
V gene: TRBV6-5
J gene: TRBJ2-4
clone size: .

CDR3 DNA: TGTGCCAGCAGGAAGGGGTGGGAGGGCCTCAGCACAGATACGCAGTATTTT
CDR3 protein: CASRKGWEGLSTDTQYF
D gene: TRBD2
V gene: TRBV11-2
J gene: TRBJ2-3
clone size: once

CDR3 DNA: TGTGCCAGCAGCACTGGACAGGGGGCCCCTTTCACTGAAGCTTTCTTT
CDR3 protein: CASSTGQGAPFTEAFF
D gene: TRBD1
V gene: TRBV7-2
J gene: TRBJ1-1
clone size: .

CDR3 DNA: TGTGCCAGCAGTTTTGGTGGAGGGAACGAGCAGTACTTC
CDR3 protein: CASSFGGGNEQYF
D gene: .
V gene: TRBV27
J gene: TRBJ2-7
clone size: .

CDR3 DNA: TGCAGCGCCCGAGGGACGGGAGGCCTAAGCACAGATACGCAGTATTTT
CDR3 protein: CSARGTGGLSTDTQYF
D gene: TRBD2
V gene: TRBV29-1
J gene: TRBJ2-3
clone size: .

CDR3 DNA: TGTGCCAGTAGCCCAGGGCGGCGGGGAGGCACAGATACGCAGTATTTT
CDR3 protein: CASSPGRRGGTDTQYF
D gene: .
V gene: TRBV19
J gene: TRBJ2-3
clone size: .

CDR3 DNA: TGTGCCAGCAGCTCGCCGACAGGGGGTCGTAACACCGGGGAGCTGTTTTTT
CDR3 protein: CASSSPTGGRNTGELFF
D gene: TRBD1
V gene: TRBV5-4
J gene: TRBJ2-2
clone size: .

CDR3 DNA: TGTGCCAGCAAAGAAGGAGCGTACCAAGAGACCCAGTACTTC
CDR3 protein: CASKEGAYQETQYF
D gene: .
V gene: TRBV28
J gene: TRBJ2-5
clone size: .

CDR3 DNA: TGTGCCAGCTCACCGACCGGCGGGGGCTCCACAGATACGCAGTATTTT
CDR3 protein: CASSPTGGGSTDTQYF
D gene: .
V gene: TRBV18
J gene: TRBJ2-3
clone size: few

CDR3 DNA: TGTGCCAGCTCACCGATATACGGTAATGAAAAACTGTTTTTT
CDR3 protein: CASSPIYGNEKLFF
D gene: .
V gene: TRBV18
J gene: TRBJ1-4
clone size: .

CDR3 DNA: TGTGCCAGCAGCTCGCCTGACAGGGCTTTGGCTGAAGCTTTCTTT
CDR3 protein: CASSSPDRALAEAFF
D gene: TRBD1
V gene: TRBV7-2
J gene: TRBJ1-1
clone size: .

CDR3 DNA: TGTGCCAGCAGTTTATCTGGGGGAGGAAATGCAAAACTGTTTTTT
CDR3 protein: CASSLSGGGNAKLFF
D gene: .
V gene: TRBV27
J gene: TRBJ1-4
clone size: .

CDR3 DNA: TGTGCCAGCAGCGGCTTAGCGGGGGGGCCCTCGGATACGCAGTATTTT
CDR3 protein: CASSGLAGGPSDTQYF
D gene: TRBD2
V gene: TRBV9
J gene: TRBJ2-3
clone size: .